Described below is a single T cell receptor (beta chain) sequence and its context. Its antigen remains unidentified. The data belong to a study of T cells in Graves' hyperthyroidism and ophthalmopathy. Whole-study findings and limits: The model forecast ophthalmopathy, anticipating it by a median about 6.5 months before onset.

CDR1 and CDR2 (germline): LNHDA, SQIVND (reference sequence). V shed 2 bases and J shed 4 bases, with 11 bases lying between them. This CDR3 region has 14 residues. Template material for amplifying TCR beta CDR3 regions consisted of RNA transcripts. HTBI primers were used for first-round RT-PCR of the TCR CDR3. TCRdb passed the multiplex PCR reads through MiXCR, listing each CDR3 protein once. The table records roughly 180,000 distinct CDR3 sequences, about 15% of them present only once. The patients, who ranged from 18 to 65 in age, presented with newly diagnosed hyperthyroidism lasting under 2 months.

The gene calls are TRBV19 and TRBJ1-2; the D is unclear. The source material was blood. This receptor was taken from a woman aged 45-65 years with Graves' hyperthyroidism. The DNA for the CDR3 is TGTGCCAGTAGTATAAATGAGTACCCCTATGGCTACACCTTC. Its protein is CASSINEYPYGYTF.